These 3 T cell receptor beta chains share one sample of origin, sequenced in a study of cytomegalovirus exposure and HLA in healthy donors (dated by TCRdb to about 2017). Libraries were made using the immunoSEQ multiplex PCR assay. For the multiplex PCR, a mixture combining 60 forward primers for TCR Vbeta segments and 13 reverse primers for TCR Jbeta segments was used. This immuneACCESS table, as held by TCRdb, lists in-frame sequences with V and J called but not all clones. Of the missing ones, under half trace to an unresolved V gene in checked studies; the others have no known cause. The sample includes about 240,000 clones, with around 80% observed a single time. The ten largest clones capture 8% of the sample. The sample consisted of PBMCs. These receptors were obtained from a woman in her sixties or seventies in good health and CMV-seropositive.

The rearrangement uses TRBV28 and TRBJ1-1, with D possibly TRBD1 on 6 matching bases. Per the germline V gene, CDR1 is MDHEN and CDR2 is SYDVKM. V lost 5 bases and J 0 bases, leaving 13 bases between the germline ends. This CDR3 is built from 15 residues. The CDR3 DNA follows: TGTGCCAGCAGTACACGACAGGCCCTGAACACTGAAGCTTTCTTT. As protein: CASSTRQALNTEAFF.

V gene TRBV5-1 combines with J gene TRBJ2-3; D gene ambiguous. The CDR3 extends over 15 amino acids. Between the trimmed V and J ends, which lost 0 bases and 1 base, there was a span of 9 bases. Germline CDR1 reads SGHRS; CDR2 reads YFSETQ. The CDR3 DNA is TGCGCCAGCAGCTTGGAACTCGTCGGCACAGATACGCAGTATTTT. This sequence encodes CASSLELVGTDTQYF.

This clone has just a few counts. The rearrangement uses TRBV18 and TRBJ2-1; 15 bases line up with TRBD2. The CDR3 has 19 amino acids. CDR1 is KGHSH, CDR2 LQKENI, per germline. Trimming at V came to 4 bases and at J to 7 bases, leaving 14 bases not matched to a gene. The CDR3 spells CASSLRQGGTSGRSNEQFF. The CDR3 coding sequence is TGTGCCAGCTCACTCCGACAGGGAGGGACTAGCGGGAGGTCGAATGAGCAGTTCTTC.